This entry is about one TCR beta chain. Time point described: blood 2 weeks post-SBRT. Described treatment: 15 Gy SBRT to primary tumor, nephrectomy 4 weeks later. Clear cell pathology was present in this patient's renal cell carcinoma. The data were produced by immunoSEQ multiplex PCR, yet TCRdb's version contains in-frame clones alone and is incomplete. The sample holds approximately 120,000 clones, 65% to 85% seen once. The data were obtained in a study of radiation and T cells in renal cell carcinoma. The CDR3 is made up of 15 amino acids. Germline V gene lookup returns CDR1 SGHTA and CDR2 FQGNSA. J lost 5 bases, V lost 1 base, and 1 base had no gene match.

The sequence was collected from a middle-aged man with renal cell carcinoma. Sample: blood, taken from a patient whose treatment included radiotherapy and nephrectomy. This rearrangement joins TRBV7-2 to TRBJ1-6, with 8 bases identical to TRBD1. The CDR3 DNA sequence: TGTGCCAGCAGCTTAGGGGACAGGAATAATTCACCCCTCCACTTT. Protein product: CASSLGDRNNSPLHF.